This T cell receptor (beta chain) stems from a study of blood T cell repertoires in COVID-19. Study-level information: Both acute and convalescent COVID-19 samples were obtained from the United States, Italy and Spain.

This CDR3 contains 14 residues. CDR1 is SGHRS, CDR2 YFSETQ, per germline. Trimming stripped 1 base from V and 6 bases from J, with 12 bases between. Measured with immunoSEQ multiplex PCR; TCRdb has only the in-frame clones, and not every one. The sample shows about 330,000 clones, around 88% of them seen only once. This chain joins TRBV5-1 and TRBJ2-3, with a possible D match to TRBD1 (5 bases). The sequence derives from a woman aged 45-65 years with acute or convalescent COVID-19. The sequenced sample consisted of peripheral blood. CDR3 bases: TGCGCCAGCAGCTTGAGTCCCAGGGCGGATACGCAGTATTTT. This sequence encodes CASSLSPRADTQYF.